These 26 T cell receptor beta chains came from one sample sequenced in a study of shared clonotypes between healthy human individuals. TCRdb keeps only in-frame clones here, not all; method: immunoSEQ multiplex PCR. The sample consists of about 2,200,000 clones, just over 90% of them appearing once. CD8 cells classed as naive were CD45RO-negative and positively selected for CCR7, excluding terminally differentiated effector memory CD45RA+ cells. The sequenced sample consisted of naive CD8+ T cells from PBMCs. All receptors derive from a man between 18 and 35 years old in good health. Some clones in this sample may be carry-over from other donors' samples.

In DNA, the CDR3 is TGTGCCAGTAGTATAGATCCAAGTCCCTCCTACGAGCAGTACTTC. Protein sequence: CASSIDPSPSYEQYF. V is TRBV19 and J is TRBJ2-7; the D is unclear. V dropped 0 bases and J dropped 0 bases, with 9 bases sitting between them. In germline, CDR1 is LNHDA, CDR2 SQIVND (reference sequence). This CDR3 is built from 15 residues.

The J gene is TRBJ1-3, the V gene TRBV7-9; no clear D gene. Germline loops: CDR1 SEHNR, CDR2 FQNEAQ (reference sequence). The CDR3 is 14 amino acids. The ends were cut back, 6 bases at V and 0 bases at J, with 9 bases in the middle. Here the CDR3 reads CASREGHSGNTIYF. CDR3 nucleotide sequence: TGTGCCAGCAGAGAGGGTCACTCTGGAAACACCATATATTTT.

A word on this clone: Other DNA sequences in the same sample also yield this CDR3. J is TRBJ2-7 and V is TRBV27; 7 nucleotides agree with TRBD2. Germline lookup yields CDR1 MNHEY and CDR2 SMNVEV (reference sequence). The CDR3 is made up of 14 amino acids. The J segment lost 3 bases and the V segment lost 3 bases, leaving 5 bases of the junction unmatched. The CDR3 protein is CASSLSGIFYEQYF. For the CDR3, the DNA is TGTGCCAGCAGTTTGAGCGGGATATTCTACGAGCAGTACTTC.

This sequence joins TRBV4-3 and TRBJ2-7; the D is unclear. Trimming stripped 1 base from V and 5 bases from J, with 9 bases between. Looked up from germline, CDR1 is LGHNA and CDR2 is YSLEER. CDR3 length equals 13 residues. The CDR3 nucleotides are TGCGCCAGCAGCCAAGGTGCCCGTGACGAGCAGTACTTC. This translates into CASSQGARDEQYF.

As to this clone: The sample has other DNA sequences that encode this CDR3 too. The chain joins TRBV7-6 to TRBJ2-2; D is undetermined. From germline, CDR1 is SGHVS and CDR2 FNYEAQ. Between the trimmed V and J ends, which lost 5 bases and 5 bases, there was a span of 6 bases. The CDR3 loop spans 12 amino acids. The CDR3 spells CASSPRTGELFF. The CDR3 bases are TGTGCCAGCAGCCCCCGGACCGGGGAGCTGTTTTTT.

This chain links TRBV27 with TRBJ2-1; the match to TRBD1 covers 8 bases. The CDR3 spans 14 residues. Germline V lookup: CDR1 MNHEY, CDR2 SMNVEV (reference sequence). Unmatched junction bases numbered 4, after V lost 1 base and J lost 8 bases. This chain's CDR3 is CASSLWDRNDEQFF. CDR3 coding DNA: TGTGCCAGCAGTTTATGGGACAGGAACGATGAGCAGTTCTTC.

The chain combines TRBV30 with TRBJ1-5; maybe TRBD1 (5 bases). The CDR3 totals 14 residues. Germline values: CDR1 GTSNPN, CDR2 SVGIG (reference sequence). With 2 bases removed from V and 6 bases from J, the gap between germline ends came to 14 bases. The CDR3 protein is CAWSTAGYSQPQHF. The DNA of the CDR3 is TGTGCCTGGAGTACGGCAGGGTATTCTCAGCCCCAGCATTTT.

The CDR3 DNA follows: TGTGCCAGCAGTTTGGTCGGGCGGGCGAAGGCGGAAAAACTGTTTTTT. This encodes CASSLVGRAKAEKLFF. The rearrangement uses TRBV28 and TRBJ1-4; the D is unclear. This CDR3 region has 16 residues. V was clipped by 3 bases and J by 8 bases, with 19 bases between them. CDR1 is MDHEN, CDR2 SYDVKM, per germline. The complete variable domain, with remaining parts taken from reference TRBV28 and TRBJ1-4, reads DVKVTQSSRYLVKRTGEKVFLECVQDMDHENMFWYRQDPGLGLRLIYFSYDVKMKEKGDIPEGYSVSREKKERFSLILESASTNQTSMYLCASSLVGRAKAEKLFFGSGTQLSVL.

V and J are TRBV11-2 and TRBJ2-7; D unclear. Germline V lookup: CDR1 SGHAT, CDR2 FQNNGV. The CDR3 has 14 residues. V gave up 1 base and J gave up 4 bases, with 11 bases separating them. CDR3 protein: CASSLVSPTYEQYF. DNA for the CDR3: TGTGCCAGCAGCTTAGTTTCACCTACGTACGAGCAGTACTTC.

The rearrangement joins TRBV29-1 to TRBJ1-2; no reliable D call. The CDR3 is 14 amino acids. Germline-derived CDR1 and CDR2 are SQVTM and ANQGSEA. V gave up 5 bases and J gave up 3 bases, with 16 bases separating them. CDR3 in DNA: TGCAGCGTTCTTAGATGGGAGTTGGACTATGGCTACACCTTC. Residues: CSVLRWELDYGYTF.

This chain connects TRBV28 to TRBJ2-7; the D call may be TRBD1 or TRBD2 (5 bases each). The CDR3 is made up of 14 amino acids. The germline V gene encodes CDR1 MDHEN and CDR2 SYDVKM. V lost 5 bases and J lost 2, with 13 bases in between. CDR3 bases: TGTGCCAGCAGTCCCGGGACCCTCACCTACGAGCAGTACTTC. Its translation: CASSPGTLTYEQYF.

Turning to this clone: With a much larger clone just one base away, this may be a read error. The identical CDR3 is also encoded by other nucleotide sequences in the sample. The CDR3 DNA sequence: TGTGCCAGCAGCTTAGGCGTCTACGAGCAGTACTTC. The encoded protein is CASSLGVYEQYF. This chain links TRBV7-9 with TRBJ2-7, with no clear D. This CDR3 spans 12 amino acids. Trimming removed 1 base at V and 3 bases at J, with 4 bases between. Germline V gene lookup returns CDR1 SEHNR and CDR2 FQNEAQ (reference sequence).

This clone is a singleton in its sample. The gene calls are TRBV27 and TRBJ2-3; perhaps TRBD2 as D (6 bases). The germline V gene has CDR1 MNHEY and CDR2 SMNVEV (reference sequence). Deletions cut 7 bases from V and 4 bases from J, with 21 bases between. The CDR3 is made up of 16 amino acids. The CDR3 coding sequence is TGTGCCAGCACACCCCGGCCGGAGGGAAGGCCAGATACGCAGTATTTT. Its protein product is CASTPRPEGRPDTQYF.

The chain combines TRBV30 with TRBJ2-1; the match to TRBD2 covers 11 bases. This CDR3 has 14 residues. Trimming at V came to 5 bases and at J to 4 bases, leaving 4 bases not matched to a gene. Germline-derived CDR1 and CDR2 are GTSNPN and SVGIG (reference sequence). The CDR3 DNA reads as TGTGCCTGGGGGACTAGCGGAGGATACAATGAGCAGTTCTTC. Protein: CAWGTSGGYNEQFF.

This chain uses TRBV28 with TRBJ2-7; TRBD1 might be the D (6 bases). V was pared by 5 bases and J by 0 bases, with 11 bases between. Germline values: CDR1 MDHEN, CDR2 SYDVKM. This CDR3 contains 14 residues. CDR3 nucleotides: TGTGCCAGCAGTAAGGGACATTTCTCCTACGAGCAGTACTTC. This sequence encodes CASSKGHFSYEQYF.

The genes are TRBV19 and TRBJ2-7; D not resolved. The CDR3 contains 13 residues. With 3 bases removed from V and 2 bases from J, the gap between germline ends came to 8 bases. Germline V lookup: CDR1 LNHDA, CDR2 SQIVND (reference sequence). The CDR3: CASSMGSTYEQYF. The DNA of the CDR3 is TGTGCCAGTAGTATGGGCAGTACCTACGAGCAGTACTTC.

The chain employs TRBV7-9 and TRBJ2-1; tentatively, D is TRBD1 (5 bases). CDR3 size: 14 residues. Per the germline V gene, CDR1 is SEHNR and CDR2 is FQNEAQ (reference sequence). Trimming cost V 2 bases and J 7 bases, with 12 bases left between them. The CDR3 DNA reads as TGTGCCAGCAGCTTACAGGGAACTGAGAATGAGCAGTTCTTC. Translated, it gives CASSLQGTENEQFF. Supplemented by reference TRBV7-9 and TRBJ2-1, the full variable domain reads DTGVSQNPRHKITKRGQNVTFRCDPISEHNRLYWYRQTLGQGPEFLTYFQNEAQLEKSRLLSDRFSAERPKGSFSTLEIQRTEQGDSAMYLCASSLQGTENEQFFGPGTRLTVL.

The chain is built from TRBV6-6 and TRBJ1-2; no firm D call. This CDR3 has 13 residues. Germline CDR1 is MNHNY and CDR2 is SVGAGI (reference sequence). V gave up 10 bases and J gave up 0 bases, with 12 bases separating them. The CDR3 reads CATPSQSNYGYTF. The DNA for the CDR3 is TGTGCCACCCCGTCTCAGTCTAACTATGGCTACACCTTC.

This chain links TRBV7-3 with TRBJ2-2, with no clear D. The CDR3 has 16 amino acids. Trimming pared 4 bases from V and 0 bases from J, leaving 12 bases between. Germline V CDR1 and CDR2: SGHTA, FQGTGA. The CDR3 region is CASSSWTATNTGELFF. CDR3 DNA sequence: TGTGCCAGCAGCTCCTGGACGGCAACGAACACCGGGGAGCTGTTTTTT.

The CDR3 protein is CASSEGTSGGQYF. DNA for the CDR3: TGTGCCAGTAGTGAAGGGACTAGCGGGGGCCAGTACTTC. This chain uses TRBV19 with TRBJ2-5, with TRBD2 identical over 14 bases. V lost 5 bases and J lost 10; bases outside the gene matches: 3. This CDR3 has 13 residues. Germline-derived CDR1 and CDR2 are LNHDA and SQIVND (reference sequence).

The CDR3 nucleotides are TGTGCCAGCAGCTCCTGGCCCCAGGACGAAGAGACCCAGTACTTC. Amino acids: CASSSWPQDEETQYF. The chain is built from TRBV5-4 and TRBJ2-5; D gene ambiguous. The CDR3 has 15 amino acids. V was cut by 3 bases and J by 3 bases, with 15 bases left in between. Germline CDR1 SGHNT, CDR2 YYREEE (reference sequence).

This clone was seen a single time. The chain has TRBV28 and TRBJ2-3, with 9 nucleotides matching TRBD2. Germline CDR1 and CDR2: MDHEN and SYDVKM. The CDR3 runs 15 residues. The V segment lost 5 bases and the J segment 4 bases; nucleotides outside the gene matches: 7. The CDR3 DNA is TGTGCCAGCAGTCCGGGACTAGCAATTCCAGATACGCAGTATTTT. The encoded protein is CASSPGLAIPDTQYF.

The J gene is TRBJ2-1, the V gene TRBV10-3, with a possible D match to TRBD1 (7 bases). Trimming shortened V by 2 bases and J by 0 bases, and 14 bases separated the two germline ends. The CDR3 contains 17 residues. Per the germline V gene, CDR1 is ENHRY and CDR2 is SYGVKD. CDR3 region: CAISEGGTVRSYNEQFF. CDR3 DNA: TGTGCCATCAGTGAGGGAGGGACAGTTCGCTCCTACAATGAGCAGTTCTTC.

Comments on this clone: The germline gene is not matched at one end of the junction; a read error may be the cause. This chain uses TRBV7-9 with TRBJ2-2, with D possibly being TRBD2 (5 bases). This CDR3 spans 15 amino acids. CDR1 is SEHNR, CDR2 FQNEAQ, per germline (reference sequence). Here the CDR3 DNA reads TGTGCCAGCAGCCTAGCTACCACGAACACCGGGGAGCTGTTTTTT. Translated, it gives CASSLATTNTGELFF.

The chain carries TRBV7-8 and TRBJ2-7, with D possibly being TRBD1 or TRBD2 (5 bases each). V shed 4 bases and J shed 3 bases, with 16 bases lying between them. The CDR3 is 15 amino acids. Germline CDR1 and CDR2: SGHVS and FQNEAQ. CDR3 loop: CASSSARDGHYEQYF. In nucleotides, the CDR3 is TGTGCCAGCAGCTCCGCCCGGGACGGCCACTACGAGCAGTACTTC.

V and J are TRBV10-3 and TRBJ1-5; D not certain. This CDR3 is built from 13 residues. Trimming took 3 bases from V and 4 from J, leaving 7 bases between them. Germline CDR1 ENHRY, CDR2 SYGVKD. The CDR3 bases are TGTGCCATCAGTGATCTGGAGAATCAGCCCCAGCATTTT. Its translation: CAISDLENQPQHF.